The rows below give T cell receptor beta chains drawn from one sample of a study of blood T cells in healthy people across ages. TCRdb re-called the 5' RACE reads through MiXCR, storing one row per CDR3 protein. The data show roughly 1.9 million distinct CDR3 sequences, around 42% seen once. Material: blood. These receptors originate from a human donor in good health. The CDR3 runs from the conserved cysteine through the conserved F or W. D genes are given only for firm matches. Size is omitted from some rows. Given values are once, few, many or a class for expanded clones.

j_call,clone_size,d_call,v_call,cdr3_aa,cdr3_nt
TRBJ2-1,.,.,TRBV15,CATSRDTAGKIYNEQFF,TGTGCCACCAGCAGAGATACGGCGGGGAAAATTTACAATGAGCAGTTCTTC
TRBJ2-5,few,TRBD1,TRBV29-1,CSARPGQGLSQYF,TGCAGCGCTAGACCCGGACAGGGGTTGTCGCAGTACTTC
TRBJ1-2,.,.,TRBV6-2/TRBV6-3,CASSRQEANYGYTF,TGTGCCAGCAGCAGACAGGAAGCTAACTATGGCTACACCTTC
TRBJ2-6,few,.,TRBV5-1,CASSLVAGSGANVLTF,TGCGCCAGCAGCTTGGTCGCAGGGTCCGGGGCCAACGTCCTGACTTTC
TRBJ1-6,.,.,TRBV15,CATAPSSYNSPLHF,TGTGCCACTGCTCCAAGCTCCTATAATTCACCCCTCCACTTT
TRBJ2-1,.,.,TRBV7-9,CASVDSTNHEQFF,TGTGCCAGCGTGGACAGTACAAACCATGAGCAGTTCTTC
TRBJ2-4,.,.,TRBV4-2,CASSQDPAGTLAKNIQYF,TGTGCCAGCAGCCAAGATCCGGCGGGTACCTTAGCCAAAAACATTCAGTACTTC
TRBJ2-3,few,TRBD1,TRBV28,CASSSVLRDRGTDTQYF,TGTGCCAGCAGTTCAGTTCTCAGGGACAGGGGTACAGATACGCAGTATTTT
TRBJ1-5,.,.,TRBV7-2,CASSLRGWAQPQHF,TGTGCCAGCAGCTTAAGGGGCTGGGCTCAGCCCCAGCATTTT
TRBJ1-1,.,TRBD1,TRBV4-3,CASSPDLGTAVNTEAFF,TGCGCCAGCAGCCCGGATCTAGGGACAGCCGTGAACACTGAAGCTTTCTTT
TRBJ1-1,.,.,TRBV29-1,CSVGTGGNTETFF,TGCAGCGTTGGTACTGGGGGAAACACTGAAACTTTCTTT
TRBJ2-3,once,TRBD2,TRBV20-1,CSARPGLADTDTQYF,TGCAGTGCGCGCCCGGGACTAGCGGACACAGATACGCAGTATTTT
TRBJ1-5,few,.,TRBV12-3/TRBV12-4,CASSLLAFQPQHF,TGTGCCAGCAGTTTATTGGCTTTCCAGCCCCAGCATTTT
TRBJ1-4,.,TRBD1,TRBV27,CASSSLLMTGRGEKLFF,TGTGCCAGCAGTTCCCTCCTAATGACAGGGAGGGGGGAAAAACTGTTTTTT
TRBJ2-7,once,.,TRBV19,CASSRGVGAYEQYF,TGTGCCAGTAGTAGGGGGGTGGGAGCCTACGAGCAGTACTTC
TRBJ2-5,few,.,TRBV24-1,CATSDLHGGLETQYF,TGTGCCACCAGTGATTTGCACGGGGGTTTGGAGACCCAGTACTTC
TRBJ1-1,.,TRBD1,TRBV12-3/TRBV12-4,CASSLGTGVVAFF,TGTGCCAGCAGTTTAGGGACAGGGGTGGTCGCTTTCTTT
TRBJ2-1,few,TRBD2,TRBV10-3,CAISESGTSSNEQFF,TGTGCCATCAGTGAGTCCGGGACTAGCTCCAATGAGCAGTTCTTC
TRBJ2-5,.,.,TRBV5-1,CASSLRDTYQETQYF,TGCGCCAGCAGCCTAAGGGACACGTACCAAGAGACCCAGTACTTC